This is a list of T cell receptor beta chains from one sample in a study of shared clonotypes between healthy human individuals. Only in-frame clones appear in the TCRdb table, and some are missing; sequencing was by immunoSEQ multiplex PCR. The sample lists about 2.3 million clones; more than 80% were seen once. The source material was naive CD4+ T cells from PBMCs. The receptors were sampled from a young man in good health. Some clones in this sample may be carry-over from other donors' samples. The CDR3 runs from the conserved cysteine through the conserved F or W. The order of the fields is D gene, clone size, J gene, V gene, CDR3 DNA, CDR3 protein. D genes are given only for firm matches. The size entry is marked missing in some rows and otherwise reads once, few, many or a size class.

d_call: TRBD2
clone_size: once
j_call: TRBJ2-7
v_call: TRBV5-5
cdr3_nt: TGTGCCAGCAGCTTGGGCATTAGCGGGAGGGCCTACGAGCAGTACTTC
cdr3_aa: CASSLGISGRAYEQYF

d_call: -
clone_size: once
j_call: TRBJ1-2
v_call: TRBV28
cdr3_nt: TGTGCCATCTTACCCCGGGGGTGGGGTAACTATGGCTACACCTTC
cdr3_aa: CAILPRGWGNYGYTF

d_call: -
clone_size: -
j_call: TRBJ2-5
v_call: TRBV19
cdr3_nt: TGTGCCAGTAGTGAGGGACTCCAAGAGACCCAGTACTTC
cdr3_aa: CASSEGLQETQYF

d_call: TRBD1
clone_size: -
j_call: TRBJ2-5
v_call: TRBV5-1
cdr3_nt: TGCGCCAGCAGCAGCAGGGGGCTAGAGACCCAGTACTTC
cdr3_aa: CASSSRGLETQYF

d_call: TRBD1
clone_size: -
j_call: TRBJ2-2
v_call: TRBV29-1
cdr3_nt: TGCAGCGTTCGACCGGGACAGGGTTCCGGGGTCACCGGGGAGCTGTTTTTT
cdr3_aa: CSVRPGQGSGVTGELFF

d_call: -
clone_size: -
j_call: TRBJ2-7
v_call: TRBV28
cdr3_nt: TGTGCCAGCAGACCCACGGGACGATTCTACGAGCAGTACTTC
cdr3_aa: CASRPTGRFYEQYF

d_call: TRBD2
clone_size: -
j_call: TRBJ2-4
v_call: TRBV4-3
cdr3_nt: TGCGCCAGCAGCCAGGGGCGACTAGCGGGAGGTGACATTCAGTACTTC
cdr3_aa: CASSQGRLAGGDIQYF

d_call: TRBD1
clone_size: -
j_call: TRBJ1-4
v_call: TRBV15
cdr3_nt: TGTGCCACCAGCAGACTTCCACCGGGACAGGGAAACTTTGAAAAACTGTTTTTT
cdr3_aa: CATSRLPPGQGNFEKLFF

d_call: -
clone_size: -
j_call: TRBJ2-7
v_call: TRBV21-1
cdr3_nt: TGTGCCAGCAGCCCTCCCGGGTGGGTAGAGCAGTACTTC
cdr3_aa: CASSPPGWVEQYF

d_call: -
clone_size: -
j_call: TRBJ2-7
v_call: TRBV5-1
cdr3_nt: TGCGCCAGCAGCTTGGGGGCCGGGGAAGGCAACGAGCAGTACTTC
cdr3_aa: CASSLGAGEGNEQYF

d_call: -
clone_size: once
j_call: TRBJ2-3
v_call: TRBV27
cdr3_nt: TGTGCCAGCAGTTGGAGTGAAGGCGCAGATACGCAGTATTTT
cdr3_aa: CASSWSEGADTQYF

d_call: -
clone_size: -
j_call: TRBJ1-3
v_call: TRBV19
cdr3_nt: TGTGCCAGTAGACAGGGTGGTACGAACACCATATATTTT
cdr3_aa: CASRQGGTNTIYF

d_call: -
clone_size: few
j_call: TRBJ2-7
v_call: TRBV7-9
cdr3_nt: TGTGCCAGCAGCTTAGACCCAACGGGGGAGCAGTACTTC
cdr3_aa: CASSLDPTGEQYF

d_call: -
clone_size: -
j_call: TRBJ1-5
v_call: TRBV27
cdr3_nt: TGTGCCAGCAGTTTCTCGGGAGGGGTCCAGCCCCAGCATTTT
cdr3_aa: CASSFSGGVQPQHF

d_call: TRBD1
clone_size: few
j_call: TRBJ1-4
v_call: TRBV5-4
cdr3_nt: TGTGCCAGCAACCCGGGACAGGGGAATGAAAAACTGTTTTTT
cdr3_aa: CASNPGQGNEKLFF

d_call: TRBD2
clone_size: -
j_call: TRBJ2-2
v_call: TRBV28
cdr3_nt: TGTGCCAGCAGTACTAGCGGGCGCACCGGGGAGCTGTTTTTT
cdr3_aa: CASSTSGRTGELFF

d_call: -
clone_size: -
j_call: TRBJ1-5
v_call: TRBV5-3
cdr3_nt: TGTGCCAGCGAGAAGGGACGGCTAGATCAGCCCCAGCATTTT
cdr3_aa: CASEKGRLDQPQHF

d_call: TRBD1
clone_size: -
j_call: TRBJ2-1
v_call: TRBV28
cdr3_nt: TGTGCCAGCGGGTCGGGACAGGGTCGAAACAATGAGCAGTTCTTC
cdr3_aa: CASGSGQGRNNEQFF

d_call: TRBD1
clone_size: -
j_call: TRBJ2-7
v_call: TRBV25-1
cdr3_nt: TGTGCCAGCAGTGATGTTGGGACAGGGGGGTACGAGCAGTACTTC
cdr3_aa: CASSDVGTGGYEQYF

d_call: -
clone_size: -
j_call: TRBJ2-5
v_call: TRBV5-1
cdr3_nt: TGCGCCAGCAGCTTGGAGGGCGGGACATTTTTGGAGACCCAGTACTTC
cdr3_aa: CASSLEGGTFLETQYF

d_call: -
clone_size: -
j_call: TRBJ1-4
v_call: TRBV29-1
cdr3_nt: TGCAGCGTTGAAGTTTCGGGGGTTGAAAAACTGTTTTTT
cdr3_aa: CSVEVSGVEKLFF

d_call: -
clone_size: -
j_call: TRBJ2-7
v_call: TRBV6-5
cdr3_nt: TGTGCCAGCCATTTTCGATCGGGGGAGCAGTACTTC
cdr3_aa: CASHFRSGEQYF

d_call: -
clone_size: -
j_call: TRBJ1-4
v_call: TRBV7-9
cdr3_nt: TGTGCCAGCAGCTCCCCCCAGTTTAATGAAAAACTGTTTTTT
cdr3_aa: CASSSPQFNEKLFF

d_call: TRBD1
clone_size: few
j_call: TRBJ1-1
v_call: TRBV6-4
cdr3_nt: TGTGCCAGCAGCCGGGACAGGGTGAGCACTGAAGCTTTCTTT
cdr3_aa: CASSRDRVSTEAFF

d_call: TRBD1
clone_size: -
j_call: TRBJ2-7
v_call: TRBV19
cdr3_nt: TGTGCCAGTAGTTTTTACAGGGGGGCCTACGAGCAGTACTTC
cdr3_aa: CASSFYRGAYEQYF

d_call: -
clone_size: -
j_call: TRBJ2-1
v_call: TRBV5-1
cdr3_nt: TGCGCCAGCAGCTTGGGATCCCAGCGGTTCTTC
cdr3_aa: CASSLGSQRFF

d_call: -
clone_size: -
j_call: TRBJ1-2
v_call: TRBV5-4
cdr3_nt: TGTGCCAGCAGCAAATTTTGGGTCTATGGCTACACCTTC
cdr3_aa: CASSKFWVYGYTF

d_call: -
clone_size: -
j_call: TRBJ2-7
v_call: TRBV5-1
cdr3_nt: TGCGCCAGCAGCTCGGGGGGACAGTTGGAGCAGTACTTC
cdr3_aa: CASSSGGQLEQYF

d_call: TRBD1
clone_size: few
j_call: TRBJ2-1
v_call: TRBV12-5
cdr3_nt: TGTGCTAGTGGTTTGGGGACAGGGAGGTATGAGCAGTTCTTC
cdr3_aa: CASGLGTGRYEQFF

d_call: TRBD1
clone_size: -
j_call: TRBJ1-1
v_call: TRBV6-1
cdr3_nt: TGTGCCAGCCGGGACAGAGTGAACACTGAAGCTTTCTTT
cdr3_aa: CASRDRVNTEAFF

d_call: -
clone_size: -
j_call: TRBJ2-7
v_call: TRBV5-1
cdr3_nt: TGCGCCAGCAGCTTGGTAAGTTTGGCAGACTACGAGCAGTACTTC
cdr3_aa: CASSLVSLADYEQYF

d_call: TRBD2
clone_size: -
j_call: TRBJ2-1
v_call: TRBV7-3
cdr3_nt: TGTGCCAGCAGCTCATTAGCGGGAGGGGTCTACAATGAGCAGTTCTTC
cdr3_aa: CASSSLAGGVYNEQFF

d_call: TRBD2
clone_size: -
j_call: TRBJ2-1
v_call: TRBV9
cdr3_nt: TGTGCCAGCACCCCCGGGACTAGCGGATACAATGAGCAGTTCTTC
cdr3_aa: CASTPGTSGYNEQFF

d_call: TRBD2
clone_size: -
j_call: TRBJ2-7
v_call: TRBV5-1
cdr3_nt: TGCGCCAGCAGCCCCAGCGGGAGGGCCAGGGAGCAGTACTTC
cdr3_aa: CASSPSGRAREQYF

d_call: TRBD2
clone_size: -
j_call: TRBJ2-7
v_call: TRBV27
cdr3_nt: TGTGCCAGCAGCAAATCCGGGACTAGCGGTAATAATGAGCAGTACTTC
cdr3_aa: CASSKSGTSGNNEQYF

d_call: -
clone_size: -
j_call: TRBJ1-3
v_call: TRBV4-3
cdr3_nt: TGCGCCAGCAGCCAAGAGGTGCTAGTGTCTGGAAACACCATATATTTT
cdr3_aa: CASSQEVLVSGNTIYF

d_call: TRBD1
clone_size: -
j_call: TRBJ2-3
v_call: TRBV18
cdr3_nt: TGTGCCAGCCAGGAGGGACAGGGTAGCACAGATACGCAGTATTTT
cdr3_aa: CASQEGQGSTDTQYF

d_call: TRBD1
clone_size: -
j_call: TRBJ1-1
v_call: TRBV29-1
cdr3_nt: TGCAGCGTTGAATCGCGACAGGGGGCCACTGAAGCTTTCTTT
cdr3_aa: CSVESRQGATEAFF

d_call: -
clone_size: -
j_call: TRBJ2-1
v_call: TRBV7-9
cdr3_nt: TGTGCCAGCAGCTTAGCTAGCGGTAACAATGAGCAGTTCTTC
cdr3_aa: CASSLASGNNEQFF

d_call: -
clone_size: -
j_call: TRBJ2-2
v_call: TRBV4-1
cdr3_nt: TGCGCCAGCAGCCTCCCAGGCGGGTCCGGGGAGCTGTTTTTT
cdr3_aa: CASSLPGGSGELFF